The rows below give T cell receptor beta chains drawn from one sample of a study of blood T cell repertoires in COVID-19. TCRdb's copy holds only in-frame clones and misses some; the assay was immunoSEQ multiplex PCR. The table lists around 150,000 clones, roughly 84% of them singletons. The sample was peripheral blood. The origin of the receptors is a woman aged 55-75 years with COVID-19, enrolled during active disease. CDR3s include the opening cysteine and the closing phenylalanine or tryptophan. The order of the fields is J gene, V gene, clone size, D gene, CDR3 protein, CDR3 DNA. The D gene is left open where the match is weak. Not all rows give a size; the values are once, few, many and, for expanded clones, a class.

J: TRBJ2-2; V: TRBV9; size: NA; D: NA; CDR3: CASSPQGTGELFF; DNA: TGTGCCAGCAGCCCCCAGGGCACCGGGGAGCTGTTTTTT
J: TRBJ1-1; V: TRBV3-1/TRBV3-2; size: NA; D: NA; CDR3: CASSPLDRRNTEAFF; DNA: TGTGCCAGCAGCCCGCTCGACAGGAGGAACACTGAAGCTTTCTTT
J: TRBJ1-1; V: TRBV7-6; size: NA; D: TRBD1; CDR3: CASSLRGQMNTEAFF; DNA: TGTGCCAGCAGCTTACGGGGACAGATGAACACTGAAGCTTTCTTT
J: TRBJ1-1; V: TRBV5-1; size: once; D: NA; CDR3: CASSFYSMNTEAFF; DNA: TGCGCCAGCAGCTTTTACAGCATGAACACTGAAGCTTTCTTT
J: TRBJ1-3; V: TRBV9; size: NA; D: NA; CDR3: CASSPGRLRTGNTIYF; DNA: TGTGCCAGCAGCCCTGGGAGGCTGAGAACTGGAAACACCATATATTTT
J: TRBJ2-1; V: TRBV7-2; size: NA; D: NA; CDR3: CASSLTRATYNEQFF; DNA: TGTGCCAGCAGCTTAACTAGAGCCACCTACAATGAGCAGTTCTTC
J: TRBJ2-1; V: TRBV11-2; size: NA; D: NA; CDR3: CASSLARGDQFF; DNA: TGTGCCAGCAGCTTAGCTAGGGGTGACCAGTTCTTC
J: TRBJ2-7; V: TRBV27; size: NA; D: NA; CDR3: CASSIRGAYEQYF; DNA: TGTGCCAGCAGTATCAGGGGGGCCTACGAGCAGTACTTC
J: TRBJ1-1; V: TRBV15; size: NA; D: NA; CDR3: CATSRNRNTEAFF; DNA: TGTGCCACCAGCAGGAACAGGAACACTGAAGCTTTCTTT
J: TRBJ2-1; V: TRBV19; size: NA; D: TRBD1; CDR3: CASSTYRGGSLGNEQFF; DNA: TGTGCCAGTAGTACGTACAGGGGTGGATCCTTAGGCAATGAGCAGTTCTTC
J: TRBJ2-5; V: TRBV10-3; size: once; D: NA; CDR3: CAISEWPKETQYF; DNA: TGTGCCATCAGTGAATGGCCAAAGGAGACCCAGTACTTC
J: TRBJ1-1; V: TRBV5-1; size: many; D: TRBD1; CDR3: CASSHRDRAGYTEAFF; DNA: TGCGCCAGCAGCCACCGGGACAGGGCTGGTTACACTGAAGCTTTCTTT
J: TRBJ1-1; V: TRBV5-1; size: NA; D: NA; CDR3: CASSYKQVTSTEAFF; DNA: TGCGCCAGCAGCTACAAACAGGTGACCAGCACTGAAGCTTTCTTT
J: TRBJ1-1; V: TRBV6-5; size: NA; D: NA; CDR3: CASSYGAGLNTEAFF; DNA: TGTGCCAGCAGTTACGGGGCAGGACTAAACACTGAAGCTTTCTTT
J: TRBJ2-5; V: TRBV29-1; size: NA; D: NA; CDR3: CSVEIYGATQYF; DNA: TGCAGCGTTGAAATCTATGGGGCGACCCAGTACTTC
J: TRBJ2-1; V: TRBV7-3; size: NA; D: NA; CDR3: CASSFLTDNEQFF; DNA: TGTGCCAGCAGCTTCCTGACTGACAATGAGCAGTTCTTC
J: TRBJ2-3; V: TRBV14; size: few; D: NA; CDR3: CASSLADTQYF; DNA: TGTGCCAGCAGCCTCGCAGATACGCAGTATTTT
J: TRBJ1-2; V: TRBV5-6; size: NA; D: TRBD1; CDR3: CASSRRTGSGYTF; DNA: TGTGCCAGCAGCCGAAGGACAGGGTCTGGCTACACCTTC
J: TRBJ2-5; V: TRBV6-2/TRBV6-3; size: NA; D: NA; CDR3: CASSYSEETQYF; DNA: TGTGCCAGCAGTTACTCCGAGGAGACCCAGTACTTC
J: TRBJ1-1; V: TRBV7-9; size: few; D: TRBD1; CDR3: CASSSPFTGGSFEAFF; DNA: TGTGCCAGCAGCTCCCCATTTACAGGGGGCTCTTTTGAAGCTTTCTTT
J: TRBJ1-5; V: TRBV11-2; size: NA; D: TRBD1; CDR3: CASSDTTGRNQPQHF; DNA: TGTGCCAGCAGCGACACGACAGGGAGGAATCAGCCCCAGCATTTT
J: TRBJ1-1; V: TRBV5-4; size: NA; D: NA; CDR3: CASSLAGGGGTEAFF; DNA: TGTGCCAGCAGCTTGGCCGGGGGGGGCGGCACTGAAGCTTTCTTT
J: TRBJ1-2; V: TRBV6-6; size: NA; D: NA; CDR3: CASRRDRNPFYGYTF; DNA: TGTGCCAGCAGGAGAGACAGGAACCCTTTCTATGGCTACACCTTC
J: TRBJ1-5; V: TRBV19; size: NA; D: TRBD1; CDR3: CASRTGGPNQPQHF; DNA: TGTGCCAGCAGGACAGGGGGCCCTAATCAGCCCCAGCATTTT
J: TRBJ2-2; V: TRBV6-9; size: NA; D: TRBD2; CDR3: CARAVPLAGEDTGELFF; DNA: TGTGCCCGAGCAGTCCCACTAGCGGGAGAAGACACCGGGGAGCTGTTTTTT
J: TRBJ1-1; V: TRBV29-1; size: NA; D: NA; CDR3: CSVERLEAFF; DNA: TGCAGCGTTGAGAGACTTGAAGCTTTCTTT
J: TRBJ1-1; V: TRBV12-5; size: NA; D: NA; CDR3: CASGLGGHPGTEAFF; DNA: TGTGCTAGTGGTTTGGGGGGACATCCAGGCACTGAAGCTTTCTTT
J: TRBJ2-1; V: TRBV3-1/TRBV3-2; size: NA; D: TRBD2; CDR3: CASSTTSGSYNEQFF; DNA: TGTGCCAGCAGTACTACTAGCGGCTCTTACAATGAGCAGTTCTTC
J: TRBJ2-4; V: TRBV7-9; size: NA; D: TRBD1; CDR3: CASSTGQALAKNIQYF; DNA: TGTGCCAGCAGCACCGGACAGGCGTTAGCCAAAAACATTCAGTACTTC
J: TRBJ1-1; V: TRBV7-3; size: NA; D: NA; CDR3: CASSAGGPNTEAFF; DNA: TGTGCCAGCAGCGCCGGAGGGCCGAACACTGAAGCTTTCTTT
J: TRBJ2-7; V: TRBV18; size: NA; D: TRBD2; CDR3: CASSPFSGRADEQYF; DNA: TGTGCCAGCTCACCATTTAGCGGGAGGGCGGACGAGCAGTACTTC
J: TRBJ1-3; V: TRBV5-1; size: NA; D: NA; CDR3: CASSLAAGPGKSSGNTIYF; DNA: TGCGCCAGCAGCTTGGCCGCAGGGCCCGGAAAGAGCTCTGGAAACACCATATATTTT
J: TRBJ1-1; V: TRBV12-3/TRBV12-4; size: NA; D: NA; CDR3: CASSFWAHEAFF; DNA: TGTGCCAGCAGTTTTTGGGCACATGAAGCTTTCTTT
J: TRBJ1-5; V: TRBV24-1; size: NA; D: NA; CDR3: CATSDGPLTGQPQHF; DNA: TGTGCCACCAGTGACGGGCCGCTAACGGGGCAGCCCCAGCATTTT
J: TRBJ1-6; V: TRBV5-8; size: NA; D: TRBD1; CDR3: CASSSDRVWSPLHF; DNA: TGTGCCAGCAGCTCTGACAGGGTTTGGTCACCCCTCCACTTT
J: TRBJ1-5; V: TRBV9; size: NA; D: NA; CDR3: CASSRQVNQPQHF; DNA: TGTGCCAGCAGTCGACAGGTCAATCAGCCCCAGCATTTT
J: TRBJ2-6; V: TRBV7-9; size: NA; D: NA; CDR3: CASHSVVGANVLTF; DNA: TGTGCCAGCCACAGTGTGGTTGGGGCCAACGTCCTGACTTTC
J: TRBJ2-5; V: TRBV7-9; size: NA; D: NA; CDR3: CASSLWQALQETQYF; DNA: TGTGCCAGCAGCTTATGGCAGGCCCTCCAAGAGACCCAGTACTTC
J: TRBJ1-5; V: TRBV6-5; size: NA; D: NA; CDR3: CASSYSQARNQPQHF; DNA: TGTGCCAGCAGTTACTCCCAGGCCCGGAATCAGCCCCAGCATTTT
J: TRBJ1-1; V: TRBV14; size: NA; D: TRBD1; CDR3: CASSRNRGVGTEAFF; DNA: TGTGCCAGCAGCCGGAACAGGGGGGTTGGCACTGAAGCTTTCTTT
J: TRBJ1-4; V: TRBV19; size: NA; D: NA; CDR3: CASSTPQQGWEKLFF; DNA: TGTGCCAGTAGTACCCCCCAACAGGGCTGGGAAAAACTGTTTTTT